What follows are 15 T cell receptor beta chains derived from one specimen sequenced in a study of blood T cell repertoires in COVID-19 (dated by TCRdb to 2018 to 2020). Library preparation was by the immunoSEQ multiplex PCR assay. TCRdb re-hosts the immuneACCESS table, in-frame sequences only. Its copies lack some clones; in the studies checked, an unresolved V gene accounts for under half of them, and the cause for the rest is not known. For this sample the table gives more than 50,000 clones, of which about 82% were detected only once. 9% to 10% of the sample comes from the top ten. The sequenced material came from peripheral blood. The receptors shown here come from a human donor in a cohort sampled during active COVID-19.

The sample holds one count of this clone. The chain employs TRBV2 and TRBJ2-3, with D possibly matching TRBD1 (6 bases). V shed 6 bases and J shed 0 bases, with 13 bases lying between them. This CDR3 is built from 15 residues. CDR1 and CDR2 (germline): SNHLY, FYNNEI. The CDR3 is CASSSRQASTDTQYF. The DNA for the CDR3 is TGTGCCAGCAGCTCCCGACAGGCAAGCACAGATACGCAGTATTTT.

In DNA, the CDR3 is TGTGCCAGCAGCTTAGGAGTTGGCAGGGGCGCCTACGAGCAGTACTTC. Protein: CASSLGVGRGAYEQYF. The V gene is TRBV7-2, the J gene TRBJ2-7; D possibly corresponds to TRBD1 (6 bases). Germline CDR1 reads SGHTA; CDR2 reads FQGNSA. Trimming left V 1 base short and J 2 bases short, with 15 bases between. The CDR3 covers 16 residues.

This rearrangement joins TRBV5-6 to TRBJ2-5; 7 bases line up with TRBD2. The germline gives CDR1 SGHDT, CDR2 YYEEEE. The CDR3 is 12 amino acids. The trim removed 0 bases at V and 9 bases at J, leaving 2 bases unmatched. CDR3 DNA sequence: TGTGCCAGCAGCTTGGCCCGGGGGGCCCAGTACTTC. It is translated as CASSLARGAQYF.

This clone appeared a few times. The genes are TRBV2 and TRBJ1-2; perhaps TRBD1 as D (5 bases). The CDR3 has 14 residues. The V end was cut by 4 bases, the J end by 4 bases, with 13 bases between. Germline V CDR1 and CDR2: SNHLY, FYNNEI. CDR3 bases: TGTGCCAGCAGTGTCCAGGGTCCTATCTATGGCTACACCTTC. Amino acids: CASSVQGPIYGYTF.

CDR3 nucleotides: TGCGCCAGCAGCCGTCCCCAGGGGGATAATGAAAAACTGTTTTTT. Protein: CASSRPQGDNEKLFF. The chain recombines TRBV5-1 with TRBJ1-4; the match to TRBD1 covers 7 bases. V trimming: 4 bases; J trimming: 4 bases; junction bases outside the gene matches: 7. The germline CDR1 and CDR2 sequences are SGHRS and YFSETQ. The CDR3 extends over 15 amino acids.

The J gene is TRBJ2-5, the V gene TRBV7-2; 7 positions match TRBD2. The germline CDR1 and CDR2 sequences are SGHTA and FQGNSA. V lost 6 bases and J lost 3; bases outside the gene matches: 7. CDR3 length: 14 amino acids. CDR3 in amino acids: CASRAGLEKETQYF. The CDR3 coding sequence is TGTGCCAGCAGGGCAGGACTAGAAAAAGAGACCCAGTACTTC.

The chain is built from TRBV7-9 and TRBJ2-7, with TRBD1 matching 12 bases. V shed 2 bases and J 2 bases; nucleotides not matched to a gene: 10. From germline, CDR1 is SEHNR and CDR2 FQNEAQ (reference sequence). The CDR3 runs 18 residues. The CDR3: CASSLPYYRDRGPYEQYF. Here the CDR3 DNA reads TGTGCCAGCAGCTTACCCTATTACCGGGACAGGGGGCCCTACGAGCAGTACTTC.

This clone has only a few counts. The V and J genes are TRBV28 and TRBJ2-7, with 9 bases identical to TRBD2. V was clipped by 3 bases and J by 1 base; unmatched bases: 7. The CDR3 spans 16 residues. CDR1 MDHEN and CDR2 SYDVKM come from the germline V gene. Here the CDR3 reads CASSFRLADLSYEQYF. As DNA, the CDR3 is TGTGCCAGCAGTTTTAGACTAGCGGACCTATCCTACGAGCAGTACTTC.

The V gene is TRBV12-3 or TRBV12-4, the J gene TRBJ1-2; D is undetermined. The germline V and J ends were trimmed by 3 bases and 7 bases, with 6 bases remaining between them. The CDR3 runs to 11 residues. CDR3 in DNA: TGTGCCAGCAGTTTTCCCTTTGGCTACACCTTC. Translating gives CASSFPFGYTF.

The J gene is TRBJ1-2, the V gene TRBV4-1, with 11 positions matching TRBD1. Germline values: CDR1 MGHRA, CDR2 YSYEKL. The CDR3 extends over 14 amino acids. J was trimmed by 7 bases and V by 4 bases; bases with no gene match: 5. The CDR3 loop reads CASSLGTGGGGYTF. CDR3 sequence (DNA): TGCGCCAGCAGCCTCGGGACAGGGGGGGGTGGCTACACCTTC.

The table lists this clone with a count of one. The rearrangement uses TRBV7-2 and TRBJ2-2; 8 bases align to TRBD2. The CDR3 loop spans 15 amino acids. The V segment lost 5 bases and the J segment 4 bases; nucleotides outside the gene matches: 6. Germline V CDR1 and CDR2: SGHTA, FQGNSA. The chain's CDR3 is CASSPPGGGTGELFF. CDR3 nucleotide sequence: TGTGCCAGCAGCCCCCCGGGGGGGGGCACCGGGGAGCTGTTTTTT. Full variable domain (missing parts from reference TRBV7-2 and TRBJ2-2): GAGVSQSPSNKVTEKGKDVELRCDPISGHTALYWYRQSLGQGLEFLIYFQGNSAPDKSGLPSDRFSAERTGGSVSTLTIQRTQQEDSAVYLCASSPPGGGTGELFFGEGSRLTVL.

The chain joins TRBV7-2 to TRBJ2-2, with D maybe TRBD1 (7 bases). Germline V gives CDR1 SGHTA, CDR2 FQGNSA. Trimming took 3 bases from V and 6 from J, leaving 11 bases between them. The CDR3 sequence is 14 residues long. CDR3 in amino acids: CASSFGRGAGELFF. CDR3 DNA sequence: TGTGCCAGCAGCTTTGGCAGGGGGGCCGGGGAGCTGTTTTTT.

The CDR3 loop reads CASSSLGSSYEQYF. CDR3 coding DNA: TGTGCCAGCAGCTCATTGGGGAGCTCCTACGAGCAGTACTTC. This chain uses TRBV11-2 with TRBJ2-7; D may be TRBD2 (5 bases). Trimming left V 4 bases short and J 0 bases short, with 10 bases between. The CDR3 is 14 amino acids. Germline CDR1 is SGHAT and CDR2 is FQNNGV.

The chain is built from TRBV19 and TRBJ2-7; D might be TRBD1 (6 bases). Germline CDR1 LNHDA, CDR2 SQIVND (reference sequence). The CDR3 has 13 amino acids. V was cut by 7 bases and J by 6 bases, with 16 bases left in between. In DNA, the CDR3 is TGTGCCAGTAATGAACAGGGTAGGGGCGAGCAGTACTTC. The encoded protein is CASNEQGRGEQYF.

V and J are TRBV3-1 (or the pseudogene TRBV3-2) and TRBJ2-5; a possible D gene is TRBD1 (6 bases). The CDR3 has 15 residues. The germline V and J ends were trimmed by 2 bases and 5 bases, with 15 bases remaining between them. Germline CDR1 reads LGHDT; CDR2 reads YNNKEL (reference sequence). The CDR3 here is CASSQLGHSAETQYF. In nucleotides, the CDR3 is TGTGCCAGCAGCCAACTGGGACATTCCGCGGAGACCCAGTACTTC.